This is a list of T cell receptor beta chains from one sample in a study of blood T cell repertoires in COVID-19. Profiled with immunoSEQ multiplex PCR; TCRdb holds only in-frame clones, not every one. There are 650,000 to 800,000 clones in the sample; around 89% occur only once, and approximately 0.25% lies in the top ten. Material: peripheral blood. Receptors were obtained from a woman between 18 and 30 years old with acute or convalescent COVID-19. The CDR3 runs from the conserved cysteine through the conserved F or W. Fields, in order: V gene, D gene, J gene, clone size, CDR3 DNA, CDR3 protein. D genes are given only for firm matches. Not all rows give a size; the values are once, few, many and, for expanded clones, a class.

v_call: TRBV2
d_call: -
j_call: TRBJ1-2
clone_size: -
cdr3_nt: TGTGCCAGCAGTGAACCGGGGTTTGCGGATGGCTACACCTTC
cdr3_aa: CASSEPGFADGYTF

v_call: TRBV2
d_call: TRBD1
j_call: TRBJ1-2
clone_size: -
cdr3_nt: TGTGCCAGCAGTGTGGAACAGGGGGTTAGCTATGGCTACACCTTC
cdr3_aa: CASSVEQGVSYGYTF

v_call: TRBV5-1
d_call: -
j_call: TRBJ1-1
clone_size: -
cdr3_nt: TGCGCCAGCAGCTCGGAAGAACAGGGCGTGAACACTGAAGCTTTCTTT
cdr3_aa: CASSSEEQGVNTEAFF

v_call: TRBV15
d_call: -
j_call: TRBJ1-2
clone_size: -
cdr3_nt: TGTGCCACCAGCAGAGAGGGACTTTCTGGGAACTATGGCTACACCTTC
cdr3_aa: CATSREGLSGNYGYTF

v_call: TRBV19
d_call: -
j_call: TRBJ1-1
clone_size: -
cdr3_nt: TGTGCCAGTAGTATAGGTGGAGGGAGAGGACCCTTGAACACTGAAGCTTTCTTT
cdr3_aa: CASSIGGGRGPLNTEAFF

v_call: TRBV20-1
d_call: TRBD1
j_call: TRBJ2-5
clone_size: -
cdr3_nt: TGCAGTGCTAGAACAGGGGGGACCCAGTACTTC
cdr3_aa: CSARTGGTQYF

v_call: TRBV5-1
d_call: TRBD1
j_call: TRBJ1-2
clone_size: -
cdr3_nt: TGCGCCAGCAGCCACGGACAGGCCGGGAACTATGGCTACACCTTC
cdr3_aa: CASSHGQAGNYGYTF

v_call: TRBV18
d_call: -
j_call: TRBJ1-1
clone_size: -
cdr3_nt: TGTGCCAGCTCACCGATTTCTTCAGGCACGAACACTGAAGCTTTCTTT
cdr3_aa: CASSPISSGTNTEAFF

v_call: TRBV15
d_call: -
j_call: TRBJ1-2
clone_size: -
cdr3_nt: TGTGCTACCCGTAGGGGCCGTGCGGATGGCTACACCTTC
cdr3_aa: CATRRGRADGYTF

v_call: TRBV19
d_call: TRBD2
j_call: TRBJ2-5
clone_size: -
cdr3_nt: TGTGCCAGTAGTGGGACTAGGAGGGGGCAAGAGACCCAGTACTTC
cdr3_aa: CASSGTRRGQETQYF

v_call: TRBV28
d_call: TRBD1
j_call: TRBJ1-5
clone_size: -
cdr3_nt: TGTGCCAGCAGTAGACAGGGCAGGCAGCCCCAGCATTTT
cdr3_aa: CASSRQGRQPQHF

v_call: TRBV5-1
d_call: -
j_call: TRBJ2-2
clone_size: -
cdr3_nt: TGCGCCAGCAGCTTGGTAGACACCGGGGAGCTGTTTTTT
cdr3_aa: CASSLVDTGELFF

v_call: TRBV30
d_call: -
j_call: TRBJ1-2
clone_size: -
cdr3_nt: TGTGCCTGGAGGGTGCGAATCTATGGCTACACCTTC
cdr3_aa: CAWRVRIYGYTF

v_call: TRBV7-3
d_call: TRBD2
j_call: TRBJ2-1
clone_size: -
cdr3_nt: TGTGCCAGCAGCTCAACACAACTAGCGTTGGATGAGCAGTTCTTC
cdr3_aa: CASSSTQLALDEQFF

v_call: TRBV5-1
d_call: TRBD2
j_call: TRBJ2-1
clone_size: -
cdr3_nt: TGCGCCAGCAGCCTCATGGCCGGGGGGAGCTCCTACAATGAGCAGTTCTTC
cdr3_aa: CASSLMAGGSSYNEQFF

v_call: TRBV3-1/TRBV3-2
d_call: TRBD1
j_call: TRBJ1-4
clone_size: -
cdr3_nt: TGTGCCAGCAGCCCGACACCTGGGGACAGGGGGAGTGAAAAACTGTTTTTT
cdr3_aa: CASSPTPGDRGSEKLFF

v_call: TRBV27
d_call: -
j_call: TRBJ1-1
clone_size: -
cdr3_nt: TGTGCCAGCAGTCCGCCCTATCGGGACACTGAAGCTTTCTTT
cdr3_aa: CASSPPYRDTEAFF

v_call: TRBV6-6
d_call: -
j_call: TRBJ1-1
clone_size: few
cdr3_nt: TGTGCCAGCAGCCCAACAGGGATCGGCACTGAAGCTTTCTTT
cdr3_aa: CASSPTGIGTEAFF

v_call: TRBV27
d_call: -
j_call: TRBJ2-3
clone_size: once
cdr3_nt: TGTGCCAGCAGACACTCGGGAGATACGCAGTATTTT
cdr3_aa: CASRHSGDTQYF

v_call: TRBV7-8
d_call: -
j_call: TRBJ2-7
clone_size: -
cdr3_nt: TGTGCCAGCAGCTTAGGGGGCGGCTACGAGCAGTACTTC
cdr3_aa: CASSLGGGYEQYF

v_call: TRBV6-5
d_call: TRBD1
j_call: TRBJ1-2
clone_size: -
cdr3_nt: TGTGCCAGCAGTAGCGACAGGGCGCGAGGCTACACCTTC
cdr3_aa: CASSSDRARGYTF

v_call: TRBV6-5
d_call: -
j_call: TRBJ1-1
clone_size: -
cdr3_nt: TGTGCCAGCAGCAAGAACACTGAAGCTTTCTTT
cdr3_aa: CASSKNTEAFF

v_call: TRBV11-2
d_call: TRBD2
j_call: TRBJ2-3
clone_size: -
cdr3_nt: TGTGCCAGCAGCTTAGATGGGGCAAGCGGGGGGGTCACAGATACGCAGTATTTT
cdr3_aa: CASSLDGASGGVTDTQYF

v_call: TRBV6-5
d_call: -
j_call: TRBJ2-5
clone_size: -
cdr3_nt: TGTGCCAGCTCGGGACACGCACTGGAGACCCAGTACTTC
cdr3_aa: CASSGHALETQYF

v_call: TRBV4-3
d_call: -
j_call: TRBJ1-2
clone_size: -
cdr3_nt: TGCGCCAGCAGCCAAGAAGGGAGCTATCCGACTAACTATGGCTACACCTTC
cdr3_aa: CASSQEGSYPTNYGYTF

v_call: TRBV4-1
d_call: TRBD2
j_call: TRBJ2-7
clone_size: -
cdr3_nt: TGCGCCAGCAGCCCGGGCGGACTAGCGGGGGGCGTGGAGAACTTC
cdr3_aa: CASSPGGLAGGVENF

v_call: TRBV7-7
d_call: -
j_call: TRBJ2-1
clone_size: -
cdr3_nt: TGTGCCAGCAGCCCTTTCGGACAGTTAAGCTCCTACAATGAGCAGTTCTTC
cdr3_aa: CASSPFGQLSSYNEQFF

v_call: TRBV19
d_call: TRBD1
j_call: TRBJ1-2
clone_size: -
cdr3_nt: TGTGCCAGTAGTATCTCTAGGGGGCGCGATCTAGGTGGCTACACCTTC
cdr3_aa: CASSISRGRDLGGYTF

v_call: TRBV25-1
d_call: -
j_call: TRBJ1-1
clone_size: -
cdr3_nt: TGTGCCAGCAGTGATGGGGGCGCTGAAGCTTTCTTT
cdr3_aa: CASSDGGAEAFF

v_call: TRBV3-1/TRBV3-2
d_call: TRBD1
j_call: TRBJ1-6
clone_size: -
cdr3_nt: TGTGCCAGCAGCGCGGGACAGAGGGAATCACCCCTCCACTTT
cdr3_aa: CASSAGQRESPLHF

v_call: TRBV5-1
d_call: -
j_call: TRBJ1-2
clone_size: -
cdr3_nt: TGCGCCAGCAGCTGGTGGGGGGGAGCTAACTATGGCTACACCTTC
cdr3_aa: CASSWWGGANYGYTF

v_call: TRBV30
d_call: TRBD1
j_call: TRBJ2-2
clone_size: -
cdr3_nt: TGTGCCTGGAAAACGGGACAGGGGGACACCGGGGAGCTGTTTTTT
cdr3_aa: CAWKTGQGDTGELFF

v_call: TRBV2
d_call: -
j_call: TRBJ1-2
clone_size: -
cdr3_nt: TGTGCCAGCATATGGCAGTACTATGGCTACACCTTC
cdr3_aa: CASIWQYYGYTF

v_call: TRBV7-3
d_call: -
j_call: TRBJ1-2
clone_size: -
cdr3_nt: TGTGCCAGCAGCTTAGTCCCCGGCAGGGCCTATGGCTACACCTTC
cdr3_aa: CASSLVPGRAYGYTF

v_call: TRBV2
d_call: -
j_call: TRBJ1-4
clone_size: -
cdr3_nt: TGTGCCAGCAGTCGACGCGGTAGGGAAAAACTGTTTTTT
cdr3_aa: CASSRRGREKLFF

v_call: TRBV24-1
d_call: -
j_call: TRBJ2-3
clone_size: -
cdr3_nt: TGTGCCACCAGTGATTTGAGCGACGGTACGCAGTATTTT
cdr3_aa: CATSDLSDGTQYF

v_call: TRBV28
d_call: TRBD1
j_call: TRBJ1-2
clone_size: few
cdr3_nt: TGTGCCAGCAGACCCGGGGCAGGGGGCGCCCTGGACTATGGCTACACCTTC
cdr3_aa: CASRPGAGGALDYGYTF

v_call: TRBV6-1
d_call: -
j_call: TRBJ1-1
clone_size: -
cdr3_nt: TGTGCCAGCAGTGCCCCTAACGGGAGGATGAACACTGAAGCTTTCTTT
cdr3_aa: CASSAPNGRMNTEAFF

v_call: TRBV7-2
d_call: -
j_call: TRBJ1-5
clone_size: -
cdr3_nt: TGTGCCAGCAGCTTAGACTCGAGTCAGCCCCAGCATTTT
cdr3_aa: CASSLDSSQPQHF

v_call: TRBV11-2
d_call: TRBD2
j_call: TRBJ2-1
clone_size: -
cdr3_nt: TGTGCCAGCAGCCCCCGCGGGGGGCCCTGGTCCTACAATGAGCAGTTCTTC
cdr3_aa: CASSPRGGPWSYNEQFF

v_call: TRBV11-2
d_call: -
j_call: TRBJ1-2
clone_size: -
cdr3_nt: TGTGCCAGCAGCTTAGGACCGGACAGAGGACTGCTGGGCTACACCTTC
cdr3_aa: CASSLGPDRGLLGYTF

v_call: TRBV2
d_call: -
j_call: TRBJ1-2
clone_size: -
cdr3_nt: TGTGCCAGCAGGCACACCCAGCCGGAGGGCCTAATGCGAGGTGGCTACACCTTC
cdr3_aa: CASRHTQPEGLMRGGYTF

v_call: TRBV19
d_call: TRBD2
j_call: TRBJ2-2
clone_size: -
cdr3_nt: TGTGCCAGTAACTCTCCTGGGCGGGGGGTACAAACCGGGGAGCTGTTTTTT
cdr3_aa: CASNSPGRGVQTGELFF

v_call: TRBV2
d_call: TRBD1
j_call: TRBJ2-3
clone_size: -
cdr3_nt: TGTGCCTCCACAGGGGGCCCTAACCGCTCGACAGATACGCAGTATTTT
cdr3_aa: CASTGGPNRSTDTQYF

v_call: TRBV5-1
d_call: -
j_call: TRBJ1-2
clone_size: -
cdr3_nt: TGCGCCAGCAGCTTGGCCAAGGGGAAGCACTATGGCTACACCTTC
cdr3_aa: CASSLAKGKHYGYTF

v_call: TRBV5-1
d_call: -
j_call: TRBJ1-2
clone_size: -
cdr3_nt: TGCGCCAGCACCCCCAGCTTCGCGGGCTATGGCTACACCTTC
cdr3_aa: CASTPSFAGYGYTF

v_call: TRBV30
d_call: TRBD1
j_call: TRBJ1-2
clone_size: -
cdr3_nt: TGTGCCTGGACGGGACAGTCCGACTATGGCTACACCTTC
cdr3_aa: CAWTGQSDYGYTF

v_call: TRBV4-2
d_call: -
j_call: TRBJ1-1
clone_size: -
cdr3_nt: TGTGCCAGCAGCCAAGAGGGACCGGGGGGGCTTAACACTGAAGCTTTCTTT
cdr3_aa: CASSQEGPGGLNTEAFF

v_call: TRBV6-5
d_call: TRBD1
j_call: TRBJ2-7
clone_size: -
cdr3_nt: TGTGCCAGCAGGGGGACAGGGTGGAAGCAGTACTTC
cdr3_aa: CASRGTGWKQYF

v_call: TRBV29-1
d_call: TRBD1
j_call: TRBJ2-1
clone_size: -
cdr3_nt: TGCAGCGTGCCGGACAGGGTCCGGTCCGATGAGCAGTTCTTC
cdr3_aa: CSVPDRVRSDEQFF

v_call: TRBV7-9
d_call: -
j_call: TRBJ1-1
clone_size: -
cdr3_nt: TGTGCCAGCAGCTTAGAGGGCAGGGCGGATGAAGCTTTCTTT
cdr3_aa: CASSLEGRADEAFF

v_call: TRBV18
d_call: -
j_call: TRBJ2-2
clone_size: -
cdr3_nt: TGTGCCAGCTCACCAGGCCCGGCAGGGGACACCGGGGAGCTGTTTTTT
cdr3_aa: CASSPGPAGDTGELFF

v_call: TRBV6-4
d_call: TRBD1
j_call: TRBJ1-2
clone_size: -
cdr3_nt: TGTGCCAGCAGTGACTCCGGGACAGGGGTGGATGGCTACACCTTC
cdr3_aa: CASSDSGTGVDGYTF

v_call: TRBV18
d_call: -
j_call: TRBJ2-1
clone_size: once
cdr3_nt: TGTGCCAGCTCACCTCCCATTCTTGGACAGAGCATCGATGAGCAGTTCTTC
cdr3_aa: CASSPPILGQSIDEQFF

v_call: TRBV30
d_call: TRBD2
j_call: TRBJ2-7
clone_size: -
cdr3_nt: TGTGCCTGTCCCCTGGGACTAGCGGGGGGTACCTACGAGCAGTACTTC
cdr3_aa: CACPLGLAGGTYEQYF

v_call: TRBV7-2
d_call: TRBD1
j_call: TRBJ2-2
clone_size: -
cdr3_nt: TGTGCCAGCAGCCCCAGGGGGCGGATCGGGGAGCTGTTTTTT
cdr3_aa: CASSPRGRIGELFF

v_call: TRBV9
d_call: TRBD1
j_call: TRBJ1-1
clone_size: -
cdr3_nt: TGTGCCAGCAGTGCTCAGGGGGCCACTGAAGCTTTCTTT
cdr3_aa: CASSAQGATEAFF

v_call: TRBV3-1/TRBV3-2
d_call: -
j_call: TRBJ2-7
clone_size: once
cdr3_nt: TGTGCCAGCAGCGCCCCCCAGGGGAAGTCTACGGACGAGCAGTACTTC
cdr3_aa: CASSAPQGKSTDEQYF

v_call: TRBV5-1
d_call: -
j_call: TRBJ2-3
clone_size: -
cdr3_nt: TGCGCCAGCAGCTTGGAACAGGCAGTCTTCACAGATACGCAGTATTTT
cdr3_aa: CASSLEQAVFTDTQYF